Below, 22 T cell receptor beta chains from the same sample are listed, as sequenced in a study of T cell repertoires in cytomegalovirus infection. Each CDR3 protein gets one entry after TCRdb re-called the reads with MiXCR. This table has about 320,000 distinct CDR3 sequences, around a tenth appearing once. Sequencing input: PBMCs. These receptors were taken from a human donor in good health (CMV status not recorded). Some clones in this sample may be carry-over from other donors' samples.

This clonotype was counted ten times or more. The rearrangement uses TRBV12-3 or TRBV12-4 and TRBJ1-2, with TRBD1 as a possible D gene (6 bases). V lost 6 bases, J lost 2 bases, and 34 bases lay in between. The CDR3 length is 21 residues. CDR3: CASRSGFGFGDTIKLNYGYTF. CDR3 coding DNA: TGTGCCAGCAGGTCTGGTTTTGGGTTCGGGGACACCATTAAGTTGAACTATGGCTACACCTTC.

This chain joins TRBV4-3 and TRBJ2-1; the match to TRBD1 covers 7 bases. After removal of 2 bases from V and 10 bases from J, the junction contained 2 bases not matched to a gene. This CDR3 spans 12 amino acids. Germline CDR1 and CDR2: LGHNA and YSLEER. The CDR3 protein is CASSQRTGEQFF. CDR3 in DNA: TGCGCCAGCAGCCAACGGACAGGAGAGCAGTTCTTC.

The genes are TRBV6-2 or TRBV6-3 and TRBJ2-6, with 8 bases lining up with TRBD1. CDR3 length equals 16 residues. Germline V gives CDR1 MNHEY, CDR2 SVGEGT. V lost 4 bases to trimming and J lost 4 bases; unmatched junction nucleotides: 6. CDR3: CASSFSQGVGANVLTF. The CDR3 DNA reads TGTGCCAGCAGTTTTTCACAGGGGGTCGGGGCCAACGTCCTGACTTTC.

This clonotype was seen more than once but under ten times. The rearrangement joins TRBV6-5 to TRBJ2-7; TRBD2 matches at 8 bases. The V gene end was trimmed by 6 bases and the J gene end by 7 bases; junction bases not matched to a gene: 17. The CDR3 consists of 16 residues. Germline CDR1 reads MNHEY; CDR2 reads SVGAGI. The chain's CDR3 is CASSSLTGGPPNEQYF. The CDR3 region has the DNA TGTGCCAGCAGCTCCCTTACGGGAGGGCCTCCTAATGAGCAGTACTTC.

A remark on this clonotype: A read error is possible here, since a much larger clone lies one base away. The chain employs TRBV7-9 and TRBJ1-5, with 10 bases that match TRBD1. Germline V CDR1 and CDR2: SEHNR, FQNEAQ (reference sequence). This CDR3 contains 18 residues. The J segment lost 0 bases and the V segment lost 5 bases, leaving 10 bases of the junction unmatched. Here the CDR3 DNA reads TGTGCCAGCAGCCCCGCTGGACAGGGGGTTTCTAGCAATCAGCCCCAGCATTTT. The encoded protein is CASSPAGQGVSSNQPQHF.

This clonotype has ten or more counts. The rearrangement links TRBV7-2 to TRBJ2-4; possibly TRBD1 or TRBD2 for D (5 bases each). Trimming took 5 bases from V and 2 from J, leaving 10 bases between them. Germline lookup yields CDR1 SGHTA and CDR2 FQGNSA. This CDR3 region has 14 residues. The CDR3 loop is CASSPSGPKNIQYF. CDR3 nucleotides: TGTGCCAGCAGCCCCTCGGGGCCCAAAAACATTCAGTACTTC. Full variable domain (rest looked up from reference TRBV7-2 and TRBJ2-4): GAGVSQSPSNKVTEKGKDVELRCDPISGHTALYWYRQSLGQGLEFLIYFQGNSAPDKSGLPSDRFSAERTGGSVSTLTIQRTQQEDSAVYLCASSPSGPKNIQYFGAGTRLSVL.

The V and J genes are TRBV5-3 and TRBJ2-2; D is unclear. TRBV5-3 is reported as an ORF; its role is uncertain. The CDR3 has 17 residues. Trimming shortened V by 0 bases and J by 4 bases, and 16 bases separated the two germline ends. CDR3 sequence (DNA): TGTGCCAGAAGCTTGGCGCCTCGGAGTGTTGGCACCGGGGAGCTGTTTTTT. Protein sequence: CARSLAPRSVGTGELFF.

The rearrangement uses TRBV4-3 and TRBJ1-1; D is unclear. The germline V gene encodes CDR1 LGHNA and CDR2 YSLEER. The CDR3 covers 14 residues. V lost 0 bases to trimming and J lost 5 bases, with 10 bases between them. The CDR3 nucleotides read TGCGCCAGCAGCCAAGAAGTACACTTGACTGAAGCTTTCTTT. Translated: CASSQEVHLTEAFF.

This clonotype has ten or more counts. The rearrangement joins TRBV6-1 to TRBJ2-1; 9 nucleotides match TRBD2. The V gene end was trimmed by 5 bases and the J gene end by 6 bases; junction bases not matched to a gene: 14. CDR3 length equals 17 residues. CDR1 MNHNS and CDR2 SASEGT come from the germline V gene. CDR3 in DNA: TGTGCCAGCAGTCGCCAGGGACTAGCTGACTTGGGCAATGAGCAGTTCTTC. Its translation is CASSRQGLADLGNEQFF.

The V call is TRBV6-6, the J call TRBJ2-7, with 7 bases fitting TRBD1. The CDR3 length is 13 residues. V was clipped by 8 bases and J by 4 bases; unmatched bases: 8. Germline V gene data show CDR1 as MNHNY and CDR2 as SVGAGI (reference sequence). The CDR3 region has the DNA TGTGCCAGCGACGAGGGGGCGGTTTACGAGCAGTACTTC. Its translation is CASDEGAVYEQYF.

There are a few counts of this clonotype. The chain is built from TRBV18 and TRBJ2-7, with 10 bases lining up with TRBD1. The V gene's germline CDR1 is KGHSH and CDR2 LQKENI. Trimming cost V 3 bases and J 6 bases; bases outside gene matches: 8. There are 15 residues in the CDR3. CDR3 sequence (DNA): TGTGCCAGCTCACCCCCCCCGGGACAGGGGAGCGAGCAGTACTTC. Its translation is CASSPPPGQGSEQYF.

The rearrangement joins TRBV20-1 to TRBJ2-1; 7 nucleotides line up with TRBD2. In germline, CDR1 is DFQATT, CDR2 SNEGSKA (reference sequence). After removal of 0 bases from V and 0 bases from J, the junction contained 8 bases not matched to a gene. CDR3 length: 17 amino acids. As DNA, the CDR3 is TGCAGTGCTAGAGATCAGAGCGGGGTTAGCTCCTACAATGAGCAGTTCTTC. This gives the protein CSARDQSGVSSYNEQFF.

This clonotype was seen repeatedly, ten times or more. The chain links TRBV28 to TRBJ2-5, with 10 bases matching TRBD1. The junction had 7 bases not matched to a gene; V was cut back by 7 bases and J by 5 bases. The CDR3 runs 14 residues. Per germline, CDR1 MDHEN and CDR2 SYDVKM. The CDR3 DNA reads TGTGCCAGCACCCCGGGACAGGGGTGGGAGACCCAGTACTTC. Translating it yields CASTPGQGWETQYF.

In this sample, this clonotype turned up many times. J is TRBJ2-1 and V is TRBV7-7; 10 nucleotides agree with TRBD2. V gave up 5 bases and J gave up 8 bases; unmatched junction bases: 6. The CDR3 contains 14 residues. CDR1 SSHAT and CDR2 FNYEAQ come from the germline V gene (reference sequence). The CDR3, as DNA: TGTGCCAGCAGCAGTAGCGGGGGGACGGATGAGCAGTTCTTC. Its protein is CASSSSGGTDEQFF.

This chain links TRBV14 with TRBJ2-7; no clear D gene. This CDR3 comprises 14 residues. Germline CDR1 SGHDN, CDR2 FVKESK. The ends were cut back, 1 base at V and 6 bases at J, with 13 bases in the middle. The CDR3 loop reads CASSQGLPRAEQYF. DNA for the CDR3: TGTGCCAGCAGCCAAGGCCTCCCGAGAGCCGAGCAGTACTTC.

This clonotype was counted only a few times. V gene TRBV20-1 combines with J gene TRBJ2-4, with unresolved D. Looked up from germline, CDR1 is DFQATT and CDR2 is SNEGSKA (reference sequence). Trimming removed 2 bases at V and 0 bases at J, with 14 bases between. The CDR3 totals 16 residues. The CDR3 region is CSARSRTVLAKNIQYF. Written as DNA, the CDR3 is TGCAGTGCTAGATCTCGGACGGTGCTAGCCAAAAACATTCAGTACTTC.

This clonotype appeared many times. V usage is TRBV11-1 and J usage is TRBJ2-3; tentatively, D is TRBD1 (5 bases). Germline loops: CDR1 SGHAT, CDR2 FQDESV (reference sequence). CDR3 length: 14 amino acids. The germline V and J ends were trimmed by 3 bases and 0 bases, with 7 bases remaining between them. The CDR3 sequence is CASSFRQSTDTQYF. Written as DNA, the CDR3 is TGTGCCAGCAGCTTCCGACAGAGCACAGATACGCAGTATTTT.

In this sample, this clonotype turned up many times. V and J are TRBV7-2 and TRBJ2-1; 15 bases agree with TRBD2. Germline-derived CDR1 and CDR2 are SGHTA and FQGNSA. After removal of 3 bases from V and 6 bases from J, the junction contained 9 bases not matched to a gene. CDR3 length equals 18 residues. CDR3 residues: CASSLVGTSGGWGNEQFF. The CDR3 nucleotides are TGTGCCAGCAGCTTGGTTGGGACTAGCGGGGGGTGGGGCAATGAGCAGTTCTTC.

This clonotype was seen a few times. The CDR3 region has the DNA TGCAGTGCTGTCTCCACTAGCGGGAGAATGGAGACCCAGTACTTC. This encodes CSAVSTSGRMETQYF. The chain has TRBV20-1 and TRBJ2-5; 11 bases map to TRBD2. CDR1 and CDR2 (germline): DFQATT, SNEGSKA (reference sequence). This CDR3 has 15 amino acids. After removal of 5 bases from V and 5 bases from J, the junction contained 10 bases not matched to a gene.

The V gene is TRBV7-8, the J gene TRBJ2-1; no firm D call. The germline V gene encodes CDR1 SGHVS and CDR2 FQNEAQ. The CDR3 runs to 15 residues. Trimming took 1 base from V and 2 from J, leaving 9 bases between them. The CDR3 is CASSLDVYPYNEQFF. Here the CDR3 DNA reads TGTGCCAGCAGCTTAGATGTCTACCCCTACAATGAGCAGTTCTTC.

The rearrangement joins TRBV2 to TRBJ2-5, with D perhaps matching TRBD2 (6 bases). There are 14 residues in the CDR3. The V end was cut by 3 bases, the J end by 4 bases, with 12 bases between. The germline V gene encodes CDR1 SNHLY and CDR2 FYNNEI. CDR3 residues: CASSEGGVGETQYF. The CDR3 region has the DNA TGTGCCAGCAGTGAGGGAGGAGTAGGAGAGACCCAGTACTTC.

The chain employs TRBV6-2 or TRBV6-3 and TRBJ2-7; a possible D gene is TRBD1 (6 bases). The V gene's germline CDR1 is MNHEY and CDR2 SVGEGT. V gave up 0 bases and J gave up 6 bases, with 18 bases separating them. CDR3 length: 16 amino acids. As DNA, the CDR3 is TGTGCCAGCAGTTACTCGATCATTGACAGGATCCGCGAGCAGTACTTC. This encodes CASSYSIIDRIREQYF.